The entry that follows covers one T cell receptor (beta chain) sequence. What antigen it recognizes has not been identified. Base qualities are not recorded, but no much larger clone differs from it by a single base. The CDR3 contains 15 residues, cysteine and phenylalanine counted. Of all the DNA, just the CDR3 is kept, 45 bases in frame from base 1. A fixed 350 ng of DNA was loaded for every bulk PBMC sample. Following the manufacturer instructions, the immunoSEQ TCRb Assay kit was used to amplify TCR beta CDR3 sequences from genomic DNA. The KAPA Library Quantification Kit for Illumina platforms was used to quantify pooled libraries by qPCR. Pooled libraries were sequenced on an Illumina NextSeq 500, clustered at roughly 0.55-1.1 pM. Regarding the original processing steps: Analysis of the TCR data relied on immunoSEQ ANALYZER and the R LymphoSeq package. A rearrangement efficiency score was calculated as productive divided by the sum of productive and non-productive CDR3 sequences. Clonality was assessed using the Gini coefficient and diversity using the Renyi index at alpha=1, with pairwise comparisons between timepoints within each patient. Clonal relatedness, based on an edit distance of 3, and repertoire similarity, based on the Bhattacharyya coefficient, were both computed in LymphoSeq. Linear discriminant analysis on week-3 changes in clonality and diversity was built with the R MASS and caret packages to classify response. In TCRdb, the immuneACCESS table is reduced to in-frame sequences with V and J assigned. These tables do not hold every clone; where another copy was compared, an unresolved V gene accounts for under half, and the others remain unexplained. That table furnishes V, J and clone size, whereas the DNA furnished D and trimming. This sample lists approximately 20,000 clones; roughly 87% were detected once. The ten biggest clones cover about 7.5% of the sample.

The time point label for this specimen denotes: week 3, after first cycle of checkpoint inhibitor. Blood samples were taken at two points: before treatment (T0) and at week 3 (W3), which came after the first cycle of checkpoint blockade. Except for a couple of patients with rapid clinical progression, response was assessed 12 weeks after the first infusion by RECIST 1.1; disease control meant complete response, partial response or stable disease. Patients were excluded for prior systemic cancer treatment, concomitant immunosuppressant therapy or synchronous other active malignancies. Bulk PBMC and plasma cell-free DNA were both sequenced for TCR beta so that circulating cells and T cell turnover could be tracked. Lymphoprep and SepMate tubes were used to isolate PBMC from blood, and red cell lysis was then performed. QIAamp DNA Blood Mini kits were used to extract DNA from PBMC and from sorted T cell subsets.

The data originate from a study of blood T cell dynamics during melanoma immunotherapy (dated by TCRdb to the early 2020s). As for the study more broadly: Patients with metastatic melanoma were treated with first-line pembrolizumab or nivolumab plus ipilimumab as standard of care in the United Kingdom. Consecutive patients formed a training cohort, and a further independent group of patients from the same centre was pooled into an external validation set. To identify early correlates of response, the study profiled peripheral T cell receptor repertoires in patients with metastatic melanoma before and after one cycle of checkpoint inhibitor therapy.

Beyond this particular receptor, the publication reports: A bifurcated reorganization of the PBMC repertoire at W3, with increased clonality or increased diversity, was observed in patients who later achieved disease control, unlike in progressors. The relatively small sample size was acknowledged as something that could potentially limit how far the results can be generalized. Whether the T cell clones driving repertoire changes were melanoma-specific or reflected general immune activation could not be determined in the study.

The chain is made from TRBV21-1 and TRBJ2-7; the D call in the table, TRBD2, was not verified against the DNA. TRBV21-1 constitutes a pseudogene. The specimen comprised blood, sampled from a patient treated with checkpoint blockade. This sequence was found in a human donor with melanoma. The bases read TGTGCCAGCAGCAAAGCGCTTCCTAGCGGGAACGAGCAGTACTTC. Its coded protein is CASSKALPSGNEQYF.